This T cell receptor beta chain was identified in a study of cytomegalovirus exposure and HLA in healthy donors. Study-level results: Association of 16,951 TCR beta sequences with HLA alleles was found at 0.05 false discovery rate in a later analysis. Across donors, sequencing depth was assumed by presence/absence analyses to be roughly uniform.

This clone has just a few counts. The antigen remains undetermined. The junction had 3 bases not matched to a gene; V was cut back by 7 bases and J by 4 bases. This CDR3 is built from 13 residues. Germline-derived CDR1 and CDR2 are WNHNN and SYGVQD (reference sequence). Amplification used 60 Vbeta primers and 13 Jbeta primers. Data came from immunoSEQ multiplex PCR; TCRdb stores just in-frame clones and leaves some out. The sample gives approximately 140,000 clones, around three quarters of which show up once; over 2% is in the top ten. The receptor comes from a woman in her sixties in good health and CMV-seropositive. This sequence joins TRBV10-1 and TRBJ2-7, with 11 nucleotides matching TRBD1. Material for sequencing was PBMCs. CDR3: CASKGQGVYEQYF. The CDR3 DNA reads TGCGCCAGCAAGGGACAGGGGGTTTACGAGCAGTACTTC.